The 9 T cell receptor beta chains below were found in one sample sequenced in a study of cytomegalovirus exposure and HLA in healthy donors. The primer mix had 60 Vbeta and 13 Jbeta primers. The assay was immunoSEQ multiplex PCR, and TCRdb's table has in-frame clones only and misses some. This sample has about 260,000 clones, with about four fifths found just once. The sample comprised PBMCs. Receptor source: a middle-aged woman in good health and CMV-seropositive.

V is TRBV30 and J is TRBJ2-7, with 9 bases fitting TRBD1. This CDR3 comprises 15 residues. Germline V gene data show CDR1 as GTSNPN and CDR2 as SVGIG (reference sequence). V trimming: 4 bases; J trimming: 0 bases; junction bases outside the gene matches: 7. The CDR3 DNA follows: TGTGCCTGGATTGAAGGGACAGGGATCTCCTACGAGCAGTACTTC. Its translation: CAWIEGTGISYEQYF.

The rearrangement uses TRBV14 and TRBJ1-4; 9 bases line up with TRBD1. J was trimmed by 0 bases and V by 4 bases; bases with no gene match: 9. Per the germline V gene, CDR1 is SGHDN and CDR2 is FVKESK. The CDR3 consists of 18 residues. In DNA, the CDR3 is TGTGCCAGCAGCCCACCGGGACAGGGTATGGCAACTAATGAAAAACTGTTTTTT. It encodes CASSPPGQGMATNEKLFF.

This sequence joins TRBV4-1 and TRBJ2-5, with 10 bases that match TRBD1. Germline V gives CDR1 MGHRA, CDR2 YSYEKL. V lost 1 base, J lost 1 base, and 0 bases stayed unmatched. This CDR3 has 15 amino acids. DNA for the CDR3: TGCGCCAGCAGCCAAGGGGACAGGGGCCAAGAGACCCAGTACTTC. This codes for CASSQGDRGQETQYF.

CDR3 sequence: CASSPGGGKETQYF. The CDR3 DNA reads TGTGCCAGCAGCCCGGGGGGCGGGAAAGAGACCCAGTACTTC. This sequence joins TRBV13 and TRBJ2-5, with D possibly matching TRBD2 (7 bases). Germline V gene lookup returns CDR1 PRHDT and CDR2 FYEKMQ (reference sequence). The CDR3 contains 14 residues. V was pared by 5 bases and J by 3 bases, with 13 bases between.

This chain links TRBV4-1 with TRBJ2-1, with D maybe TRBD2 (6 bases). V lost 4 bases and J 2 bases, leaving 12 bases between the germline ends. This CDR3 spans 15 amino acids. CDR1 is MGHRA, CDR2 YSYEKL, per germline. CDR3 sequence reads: CASSPSPSAYNEQFF. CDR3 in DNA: TGCGCCAGCAGCCCTTCTCCTAGCGCCTACAATGAGCAGTTCTTC.

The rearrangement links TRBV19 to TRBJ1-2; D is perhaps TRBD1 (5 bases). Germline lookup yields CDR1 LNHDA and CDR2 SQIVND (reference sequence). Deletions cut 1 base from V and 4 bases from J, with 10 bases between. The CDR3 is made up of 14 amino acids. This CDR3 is CASSIAGEGYGYTF. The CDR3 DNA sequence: TGTGCCAGTAGTATAGCGGGGGAGGGCTATGGCTACACCTTC.

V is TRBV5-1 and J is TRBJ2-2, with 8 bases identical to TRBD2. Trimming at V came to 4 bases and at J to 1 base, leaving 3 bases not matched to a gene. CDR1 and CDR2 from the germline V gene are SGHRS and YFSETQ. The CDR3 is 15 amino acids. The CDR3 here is CASSPREGNTGELFF. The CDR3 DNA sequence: TGCGCCAGCAGCCCTCGGGAGGGGAACACCGGGGAGCTGTTTTTT. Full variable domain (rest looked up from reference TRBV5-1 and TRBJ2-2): KAGVTQTPRYLIKTRGQQVTLSCSPISGHRSVSWYQQTPGQGLQFLFEYFSETQRNKGNFPGRFSGRQFSNSRSEMNVSTLELGDSALYLCASSPREGNTGELFFGEGSRLTVL.

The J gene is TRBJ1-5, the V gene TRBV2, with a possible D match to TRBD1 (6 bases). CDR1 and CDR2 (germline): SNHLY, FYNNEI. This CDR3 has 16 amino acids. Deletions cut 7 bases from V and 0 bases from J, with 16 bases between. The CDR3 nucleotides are TGTGCCAGCAAAGCACAGGGTACACTTAGCAATCAGCCCCAGCATTTT. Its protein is CASKAQGTLSNQPQHF.

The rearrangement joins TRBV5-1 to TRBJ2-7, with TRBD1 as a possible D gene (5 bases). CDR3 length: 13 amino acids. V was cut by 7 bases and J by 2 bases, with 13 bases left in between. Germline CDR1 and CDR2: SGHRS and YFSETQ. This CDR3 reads CASRETATYEQYF. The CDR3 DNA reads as TGCGCCAGCCGAGAGACAGCAACCTACGAGCAGTACTTC.